This TCR beta chain was recovered during a study of blood T cell repertoires in COVID-19. Looking at the study overall: PBMCs, B-cell-depleted T cells, or T cells were the source of the cDNA or gDNA that made up the material.

This CDR3 spans 16 amino acids. Germline-derived CDR1 and CDR2 are MNHEY and SMNVEV (reference sequence). With V trimmed by 3 bases and J by 7 bases, 8 bases remained unmatched. Those enrolled, adults aged roughly 18 to 95 years, came from roughly 23 US areas. Participant-given clinical history determined each cohort assignment. In the original analysis: The authors estimated nucleated cell counts from reference gene primer amplification. Sequencing was performed with immunoSEQ multiplex PCR; in TCRdb, only in-frame clones are kept and a portion is missing. The V and J calls and the clone size are those of that table, but D and trimming were determined from the DNA. Among 250,000 to 350,000 clones, around 89% were seen once, and the ten largest hold about 1.7%.

The source of this sequence is a young woman with acute COVID-19. Material: PBMCs or T cells enriched from blood (not recorded which). The V call is TRBV27, the J call TRBJ1-6; 8 positions agree with TRBD1. The CDR3 DNA follows: TGTGCCAGCAGTTTGTCACCGGGACAGGCAAATTCACCCCTCCACTTT. It yields the protein CASSLSPGQANSPLHF.